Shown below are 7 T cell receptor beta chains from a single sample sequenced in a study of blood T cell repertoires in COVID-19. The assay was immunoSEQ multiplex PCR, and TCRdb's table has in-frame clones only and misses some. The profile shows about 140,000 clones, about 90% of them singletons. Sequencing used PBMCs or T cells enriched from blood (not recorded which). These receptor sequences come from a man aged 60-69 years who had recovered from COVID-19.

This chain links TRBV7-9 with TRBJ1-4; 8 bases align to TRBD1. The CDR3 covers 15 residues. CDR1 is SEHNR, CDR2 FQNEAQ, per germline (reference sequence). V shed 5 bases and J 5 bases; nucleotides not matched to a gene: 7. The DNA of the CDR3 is TGTGCCAGCAGCCCAGGGGGCGGGAAAAATGAAAAACTGTTTTTT. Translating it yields CASSPGGGKNEKLFF.

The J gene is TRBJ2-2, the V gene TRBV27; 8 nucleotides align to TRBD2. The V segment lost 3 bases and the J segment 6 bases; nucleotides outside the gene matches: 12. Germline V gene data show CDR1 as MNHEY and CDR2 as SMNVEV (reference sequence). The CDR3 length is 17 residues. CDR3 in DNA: TGTGCCAGCAGTTTCCCCCCGACGCTGGGACTAGCCGGGGAGCTGTTTTTT. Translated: CASSFPPTLGLAGELFF.

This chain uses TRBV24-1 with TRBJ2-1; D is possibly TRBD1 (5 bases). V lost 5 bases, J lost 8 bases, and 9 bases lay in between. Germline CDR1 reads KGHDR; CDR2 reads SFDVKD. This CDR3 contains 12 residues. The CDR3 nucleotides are TGTGCCACCAGTGCCACAGGATATGAGCAGTTCTTC. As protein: CATSATGYEQFF.

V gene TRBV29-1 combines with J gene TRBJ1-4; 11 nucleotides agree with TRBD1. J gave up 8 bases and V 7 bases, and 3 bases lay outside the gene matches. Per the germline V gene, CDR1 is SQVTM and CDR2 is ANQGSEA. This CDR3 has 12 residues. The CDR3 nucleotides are TGCAGCGCCAGGACAGGGGGCGAAAAACTGTTTTTT. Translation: CSARTGGEKLFF.

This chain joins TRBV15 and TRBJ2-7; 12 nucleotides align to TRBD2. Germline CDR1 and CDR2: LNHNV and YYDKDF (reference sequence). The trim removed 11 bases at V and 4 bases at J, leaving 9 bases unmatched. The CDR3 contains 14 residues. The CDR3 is CAPQTSGSGYEQYF. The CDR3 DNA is TGTGCCCCTCAGACTAGCGGGAGTGGGTACGAGCAGTACTTC.

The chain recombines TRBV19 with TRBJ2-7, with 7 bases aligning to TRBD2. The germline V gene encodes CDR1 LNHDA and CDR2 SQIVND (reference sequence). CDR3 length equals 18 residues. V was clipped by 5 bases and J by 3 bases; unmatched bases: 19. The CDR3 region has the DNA TGTGCCAGTAGTGTGGGACCCGCAGCGGGGAGGGCCGGCTACGAGCAGTACTTC. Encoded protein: CASSVGPAAGRAGYEQYF.

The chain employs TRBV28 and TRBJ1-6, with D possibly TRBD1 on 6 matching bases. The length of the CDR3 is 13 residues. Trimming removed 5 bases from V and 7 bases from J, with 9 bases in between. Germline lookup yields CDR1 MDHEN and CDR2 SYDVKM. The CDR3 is CASSGTPNSPLHF. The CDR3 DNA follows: TGTGCCAGCAGTGGGACACCCAATTCACCCCTCCACTTT.